One TCR beta chain is described in this entry. Its antigen is undetermined. The sample belongs to a study of Graves' ophthalmopathy and Graves' hyperthyroidism. Study summary: Peripheral blood sampling preceded any treatment and occurred at initial diagnosis. Findings and caveats of the study: A 13-signature model separated ophthalmopathy from stable hyperthyroidism, about 90% sensitivity, around 81% specificity. The blood repertoire also included most expanded thyroid clonotypes above 0.001 frequency.

CDR1 and CDR2 (germline): SEHNR, FQNEAQ (reference sequence). This CDR3 comprises 16 residues. Trimming shortened V by 2 bases and J by 2 bases, and 15 bases separated the two germline ends. RNA served as the template for amplifying TCR beta CDR3 regions. In the first round, RT-PCR was carried out with HTBI primers, and a multiplex PCR formed the second round. TCRdb independently ran MiXCR on the multiplex PCR reads; one entry per CDR3 protein. The data hold about 740,000 distinct CDR3 sequences, with around 40% observed a single time. The authors diagnosed from clinical symptoms, serum thyroxine, TRAb, thyroid ultrasound and orbital computed tomography.

V is TRBV7-9 and J is TRBJ1-1; D is perhaps TRBD1 (6 bases). This TCR was sampled from an adult man with Graves' ophthalmopathy. Sequencing was performed on peripheral blood. For the CDR3, the DNA is TGTGCCAGCAGCTTAATGGCCCCAGGGGAAAACACTGAAGCTTTCTTT. Residues: CASSLMAPGENTEAFF. The full variable domain, its missing parts supplied by reference TRBV7-9 and TRBJ1-1, is DTGVSQNPRHKITKRGQNVTFRCDPISEHNRLYWYRQTLGQGPEFLTYFQNEAQLEKSRLLSDRFSAERPKGSFSTLEIQRTEQGDSAMYLCASSLMAPGENTEAFFGQGTRLTVV.